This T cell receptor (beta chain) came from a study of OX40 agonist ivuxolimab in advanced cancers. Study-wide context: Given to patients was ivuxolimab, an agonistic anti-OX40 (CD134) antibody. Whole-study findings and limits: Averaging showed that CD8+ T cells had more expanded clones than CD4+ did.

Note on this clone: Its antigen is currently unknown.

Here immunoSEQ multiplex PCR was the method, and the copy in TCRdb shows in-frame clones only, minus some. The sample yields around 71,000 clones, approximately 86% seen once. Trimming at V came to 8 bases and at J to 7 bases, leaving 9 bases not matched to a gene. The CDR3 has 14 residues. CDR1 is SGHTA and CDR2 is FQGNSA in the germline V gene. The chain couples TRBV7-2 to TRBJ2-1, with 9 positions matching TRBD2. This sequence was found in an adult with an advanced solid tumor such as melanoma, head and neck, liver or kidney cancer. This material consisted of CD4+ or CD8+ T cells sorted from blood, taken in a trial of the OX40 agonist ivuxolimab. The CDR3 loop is CASARGSGRNEQFF. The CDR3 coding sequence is TGTGCCAGCGCTAGGGGTAGCGGGAGAAATGAGCAGTTCTTC.